This entry lists 9 T cell receptor beta chains sequenced from one sample in a study of blood T cell repertoires in COVID-19. The data were produced by immunoSEQ multiplex PCR, yet TCRdb's version contains in-frame clones alone and is incomplete. The repertoire holds 97,000 or so clones, with 90% as singletons. Sequencing input: peripheral blood. The receptors were gathered from a man in his 60s with acute or convalescent COVID-19.

The CDR3 nucleotides read TGCAGCGTTGAATGGACAGGGGGCGAAAAACTGTTTTTT. Protein sequence: CSVEWTGGEKLFF. This chain links TRBV29-1 with TRBJ1-4, with 11 bases fitting TRBD1. Germline CDR1 and CDR2: SQVTM and ANQGSEA. V shed 2 bases, J shed 8 bases, and the junction held 1 base outside the gene matches. The CDR3 is 13 amino acids. The variable domain in full, completed from reference TRBV29-1 and TRBJ1-4, reads SAVISQKPSRDICQRGTSLTIQCQVDSQVTMMFWYRQQPGQSLTLIATANQGSEATYESGFVIDKFPISRPNLTFSTLTVSNMSPEDSSIYLCSVEWTGGEKLFFGSGTQLSVL.

This chain links TRBV7-7 with TRBJ2-7; unclear D gene. The CDR3 has 16 residues. The germline CDR1 and CDR2 sequences are SSHAT and FNYEAQ (reference sequence). Trimming stripped 1 base from V and 0 bases from J, with 13 bases between. This CDR3 is CASSLGVGEDSYEQYV. CDR3 sequence (DNA): TGTGCCAGCAGCTTAGGGGTAGGCGAGGACTCCTACGAGCAGTACGTC.

This clone has only one observation. V is TRBV5-4 and J is TRBJ2-5, with TRBD1 matching 8 bases. The junction had 9 bases not matched to a gene; V was cut back by 4 bases and J by 4 bases. The CDR3 runs to 15 residues. Per germline, CDR1 SGHNT and CDR2 YYREEE (reference sequence). The CDR3: CASSPTGVVGETQYF. The CDR3 DNA follows: TGTGCCAGCAGCCCGACAGGGGTGGTGGGAGAGACCCAGTACTTC.

This chain connects TRBV10-3 to TRBJ1-1; TRBD1 agrees at 8 bases. The CDR3 has 15 amino acids. Germline lookup yields CDR1 ENHRY and CDR2 SYGVKD. V gave up 4 bases and J gave up 5 bases; unmatched junction bases: 9. CDR3 sequence reads: CAISAPGGEFTEAFF. In DNA, the CDR3 is TGTGCCATCAGTGCACCAGGGGGCGAATTTACTGAAGCTTTCTTT.

A few counts support this clone. The V call is TRBV3-1 (or the pseudogene TRBV3-2), the J call TRBJ1-2, with D perhaps matching TRBD1 (5 bases). Trimming shortened V by 0 bases and J by 3 bases, and 11 bases separated the two germline ends. Germline V gene sequence: CDR1 LGHDT, CDR2 YNNKEL (reference sequence). The CDR3 consists of 15 residues. CDR3 in DNA: TGTGCCAGCAGCCAAGAATCCGGGGGATACTATGGCTACACCTTC. Translated, it gives CASSQESGGYYGYTF.

The chain recombines TRBV24-1 with TRBJ2-2; 8 nucleotides line up with TRBD1. The CDR3 has 15 amino acids. V lost 4 bases and J lost 6; bases outside the gene matches: 6. Germline-derived CDR1 and CDR2 are KGHDR and SFDVKD. CDR3 sequence reads: CATSEGQVAAGELFF. The CDR3 DNA reads as TGTGCCACCAGTGAGGGACAGGTAGCCGCCGGGGAGCTGTTTTTT.

This clone was detected a few times. The chain combines TRBV2 with TRBJ1-5, with TRBD1 matching over 7 bases. Germline V gives CDR1 SNHLY, CDR2 FYNNEI. This CDR3 comprises 16 residues. J gave up 7 bases and V 5 bases, and 14 bases lay outside the gene matches. The CDR3 DNA reads as TGTGCCAGCAGTTCTACCCCGGGACAGAGGGGCCAGCCCCAGCATTTT. Translation gives CASSSTPGQRGQPQHF. Supplemented by reference TRBV2 and TRBJ1-5, the full variable domain reads EPEVTQTPSHQVTQMGQEVILRCVPISNHLYFYWYRQILGQKVEFLVSFYNNEISEKSEIFDDQFSVERPDGSNFTLKIRSTKLEDSAMYFCASSSTPGQRGQPQHFGDGTRLSIL.

The chain employs TRBV7-9 and TRBJ2-5, with 11 bases matching TRBD1. The CDR3 totals 16 residues. Germline V CDR1 and CDR2: SEHNR, FQNEAQ (reference sequence). The ends lost 5 bases at V and 0 bases at J; junction bases unmatched: 5. The CDR3 DNA reads as TGTGCCAGCAGCGCCGGGACAGGGGGTTACCAAGAGACCCAGTACTTC. This sequence encodes CASSAGTGGYQETQYF.

On this clone itself: The same CDR3 also results from other DNA sequences found in this sample. This chain joins TRBV6-5 and TRBJ2-6, with D possibly being TRBD1 (6 bases). Germline CDR1 and CDR2: MNHEY and SVGAGI. V was shortened by 0 bases and J by 2 bases, with 8 bases between the two germline ends. The CDR3 is 16 residues long. This CDR3 reads CASSYSRGPGANVLTF. CDR3 bases: TGTGCCAGCAGTTACTCCAGGGGCCCTGGGGCCAACGTCCTGACTTTC.